This TCR beta chain was documented in a study of CD8+ T cells in alopecia areata. As the sequencing template, cDNA was produced by extracting RNA and reverse transcribing it. The protocol was immunoSEQ multiplex PCR, while the TCRdb copy is restricted to in-frame clones and leaves out a portion. The sample contains around 210,000 clones, approximately 60% of which appear only once. Germline loops: CDR1 MGHDK, CDR2 SYGVNS. The CDR3 is made up of 16 amino acids. V was shortened by 3 bases and J by 3 bases, with 12 bases between the two germline ends. The chain couples TRBV25-1 to TRBJ1-6; D possibly corresponds to TRBD1 (5 bases). This TCR was sampled from a human donor in good health. Source material: CD8+ T cells sorted from blood. For the CDR3, the DNA is TGTGCCAGCAGTGATGGGGGAACACTCTATAATTCACCCCTCCACTTT. It is translated as CASSDGGTLYNSPLHF.